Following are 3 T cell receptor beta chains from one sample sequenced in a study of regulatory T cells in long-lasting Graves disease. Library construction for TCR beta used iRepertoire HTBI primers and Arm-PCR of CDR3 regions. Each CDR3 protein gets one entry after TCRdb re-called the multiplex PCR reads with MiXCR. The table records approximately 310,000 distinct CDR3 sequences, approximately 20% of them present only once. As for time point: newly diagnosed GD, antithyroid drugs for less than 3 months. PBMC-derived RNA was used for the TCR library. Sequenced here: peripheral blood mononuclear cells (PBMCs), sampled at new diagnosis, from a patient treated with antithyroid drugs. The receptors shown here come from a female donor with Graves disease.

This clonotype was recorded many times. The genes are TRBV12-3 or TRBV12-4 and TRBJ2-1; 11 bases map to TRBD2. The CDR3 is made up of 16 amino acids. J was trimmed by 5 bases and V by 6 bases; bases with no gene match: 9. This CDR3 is CASRPGTSGHNNEQFF. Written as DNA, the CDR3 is TGTGCCAGCAGACCCGGGACTAGCGGCCACAACAATGAGCAGTTCTTC.

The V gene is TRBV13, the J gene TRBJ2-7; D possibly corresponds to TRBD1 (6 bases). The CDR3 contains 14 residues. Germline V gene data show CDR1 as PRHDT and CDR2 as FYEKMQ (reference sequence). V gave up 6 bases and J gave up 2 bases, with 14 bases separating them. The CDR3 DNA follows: TGTGCCAGCAGTTTAACAGGGAAAGCCTACGAGCAGTACTTC. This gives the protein CASSLTGKAYEQYF.

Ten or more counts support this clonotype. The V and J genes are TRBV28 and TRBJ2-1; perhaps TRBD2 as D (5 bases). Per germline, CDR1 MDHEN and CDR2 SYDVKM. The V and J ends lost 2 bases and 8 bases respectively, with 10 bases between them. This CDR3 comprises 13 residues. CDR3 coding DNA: TGTGCCAGCAGTTTAGAGGGTAGGGATGAGCAGTTCTTC. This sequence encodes CASSLEGRDEQFF.